This entry concerns a single T cell receptor (beta chain). It has no known antigen specificity. No clone much larger than this one lies a single base away; base qualities are absent. Library creation used PCR. At the Johns Hopkins FTIC core, DNA from the cultured CD4+ T cells underwent TCR sequencing with the Oncomine TCR Beta short-read assay. The QIAamp micro DNA kit was used to extract genomic DNA from the cultured CD4+ T cells. Oncomine TCR Beta libraries from cultured CD4+ T cells were pooled with unique dual indexes and sequenced on an Illumina iSeq 100. The authors' analysis ran thus. Non-productive sequences were filtered out, and CDR3s that did not start with C, did not end with F or W, or were shorter than 7 amino acids were discarded. The MANAFEST web application identified antigen-specific clonotypes by comparing peptide-stimulated wells against reference wells and other culture wells. Positive clones required FDR below 0.05, an odds ratio above 5, and productive frequency above 0.1% in at least two of three replicate wells. A clonotype counted as cross-reactive if it showed significant expansion both in the SARS-CoV-2 spike wells and in at least one common cold coronavirus spike condition. Levenshtein distances (stringdist) and unrooted phylogenetic trees (ape) in R version 3.6.1 were used to assess CDR3 homology. TCRdb handled the public reads itself, with Q25 trimming in fastp and clone calling in MiXCR, and kept productive beta chains. Entries that share a CDR3 protein sequence are merged under the most common genes and DNA. For this entry, the V and J calls and clone size follow TCRdb and not the study's own pipeline. Recorded for this sample are fewer than 25,000 distinct CDR3 sequences; about 56% of them occurred a single time. Approximately 6% of the sample is held by the ten biggest clonotypes.

The data were obtained in a study of vaccination and CD4 T cells after COVID-19 (dated by TCRdb to 2022 to 2024). With regard to the full study: Convalescent patients had a positive SARS-CoV-2 result on nasal swab PCR, and of these patients, some ten had mild disease and one had severe disease. The convalescent cohort comprised six males and four females, including two Hispanic individuals, seven Caucasians, two Asians and one multiracial person. Two doses of either the Pfizer-BioNTech BNT162b2 vaccine (n=8) or the Moderna mRNA-1273 vaccine (n=2) were administered to participants. Post-COVID blood samples from convalescent patients were collected a median of approximately 93 days after diagnosis, with a range of 35 to 161 days. Post-vaccine blood samples were collected a median of around 2.5 months after the second vaccine dose, ranging from roughly 12 to 250 days. Culture stimuli were overlapping spike peptide pools from SARS-CoV-2 and from the common cold coronaviruses HCoV-NL63, HCoV-OC43 and HCoV-229E. Control cultures used a CEFX viral epitope pool as positive control, an HIV-1 Nef peptide pool as negative control, or no peptide. In ten to eleven COVID-19 convalescent patients and a handful of infection-naive healthy vaccine recipients, researchers compared the spike-specific CD4+ TCR repertoire from before mRNA vaccination with the repertoire from after. Points the paper makes about the study in general: The median count of SARS-CoV-2-reactive clonotypes went up from around 21 after infection to roughly 38 after vaccination, although the change was not significant. Of the vaccine-specific clones in convalescent patients, 304 of 307, or nearly all, reacted only to SARS-CoV-2 spike and did not cross-react with common cold coronaviruses. The number of convalescent patients in the study was relatively small, and the study did not examine early timepoints following natural infection. In convalescent patients, a median about 86% of post-vaccine SARS-CoV-2-reactive clones were detected only after vaccination, suggesting vaccine-specific priming.

This specimen's treatment or condition label, interpreted: approximately 9-day PBMC culture with coronavirus spike peptide pools or control peptides (ViraFEST assay). The ViraFEST assay was used in the study, in which antigen-specific T cells were expanded with peptide pools and expanded clonotypes were subsequently identified by TCR sequencing. The positive SARS-CoV-2 PCR tests of the convalescent patients were dated from March to December 2020, before the Alpha, Beta and Delta variants emerged in the United States. About 2 million PBMCs per well were cultured in IMDM with roughly 5% human AB serum and roughly 10 IU/ml IL-2, plus 10 ug/ml peptide pools. Half of the culture medium was replaced with fresh IL-2-containing medium on days 3 and 7. Once the cells had been in culture for about 10 days, the EasySep CD4+ T cell isolation kit was used to isolate CD4+ T cells by negative selection. Ficoll-Paque Plus gradient centrifugation was used to isolate PBMCs from whole blood, and the isolated PBMCs were then either used fresh or cryopreserved at -140C. Each culture condition was generally run in triplicate wells.

The CDR3 covers 13 residues, taking in both the cysteine and the phenylalanine. Left in the record is the CDR3 DNA by itself, 39 bases read in frame from the first base. Compared with germline, V lacks 12 bases and J lacks 2 bases; bases without a gene match: 5. The germline V gene gives CDR1 as KGHDR and CDR2 as SFDVKD. The chain is encoded by TRBV24-1 joined to TRBJ1-5; 8 bases in the middle match TRBD1. This TCR was recovered from a human donor who had recovered from COVID-19. Sequenced: CD4+ T cells from blood, cultured in vitro. The DNA is TGTGCCGCCGGACAGGGAGGCAATCAGCCCCAGCATTTT. Its coded protein is CAAGQGGNQPQHF.